A single sample is the source of the 8 T cell receptor beta chains below, sequenced in a study of long-term antiretroviral therapy in people with HIV. The immunoSEQ assay was v3.0, run at survey level. Only in-frame clones appear in the TCRdb table, and some are missing; sequencing was by immunoSEQ multiplex PCR. The sample consists of some 21,000 clones, approximately 76% of them appearing once. The specimen comprised unsorted PBMCs, sampled about 1.8 years before starting antiretroviral therapy. The receptors were sampled from a woman aged 40 to 50 with HIV.

A few counts support this clone. The chain employs TRBV18 and TRBJ2-7; the D is unclear. Germline CDR1 reads KGHSH; CDR2 reads LQKENI. This CDR3 contains 14 residues. Trimming removed 3 bases at V and 3 bases at J, with 12 bases between. CDR3 residues: CASSPPLRVYEQYF. CDR3 bases: TGTGCCAGCTCACCGCCGTTAAGGGTCTACGAGCAGTACTTC.

The CDR3 region has the DNA TGTGCCAGCAGCTCGGGACAGGCTTGGAACGAGCAGTACTTC. It encodes CASSSGQAWNEQYF. The genes are TRBV11-2 and TRBJ2-7, with 8 bases identical to TRBD1. This CDR3 spans 14 amino acids. V was pared by 4 bases and J by 5 bases, with 7 bases of the junction left unmatched. Germline-derived CDR1 and CDR2 are SGHAT and FQNNGV.

V gene TRBV11-2 combines with J gene TRBJ2-5; D is perhaps TRBD1 or TRBD2 (6 bases each). Germline values: CDR1 SGHAT, CDR2 FQNNGV. V was shortened by 1 base and J by 5 bases, with 14 bases between the two germline ends. CDR3 length: 15 residues. In DNA, the CDR3 is TGTGCCAGCAGCTTAGTAGGGGGGCAATATGAGACCCAGTACTTC. Translated: CASSLVGGQYETQYF.

V usage is TRBV6-5 and J usage is TRBJ1-1; no clear D gene. Trimming removed 7 bases at V and 4 bases at J, with 16 bases between. Germline values: CDR1 MNHEY, CDR2 SVGAGI. The CDR3 runs to 14 residues. CDR3 amino acids: CASTQSPLITEAFF. The CDR3 nucleotides read TGTGCCAGCACCCAATCCCCACTGATCACTGAAGCTTTCTTT.

The V and J genes are TRBV5-4 and TRBJ1-2; 8 bases fit TRBD1. The CDR3 extends over 14 amino acids. From germline, CDR1 is SGHNT and CDR2 YYREEE (reference sequence). Trimming cost V 4 bases and J 4 bases; bases outside gene matches: 6. As DNA, the CDR3 is TGTGCCAGCAGCGCGGGACAGGCGAGCTATGGCTACACCTTC. Residues: CASSAGQASYGYTF.

This chain connects TRBV18 to TRBJ1-3; TRBD1 might be the D (5 bases). The CDR3 consists of 17 residues. The germline V gene encodes CDR1 KGHSH and CDR2 LQKENI. V was pared by 3 bases and J by 0 bases, with 15 bases between. CDR3 nucleotides: TGTGCCAGCTCACCCTTCACTGACGGGGGCTCTGGAAACACCATATATTTT. This sequence encodes CASSPFTDGGSGNTIYF.

This clone was picked up one time. The chain carries TRBV21-1 and TRBJ2-1. TRBV21-1 is flagged as a pseudogene. The CDR3 runs to 9 residues. The CDR3, as DNA: TGTGCCAGCAGCAAAGGACCGTTCTTC. Amino acids: CASSKGPFF.

The V gene is TRBV5-1, the J gene TRBJ2-5; 14 nucleotides match TRBD2. The germline gives CDR1 SGHRS, CDR2 YFSETQ. J was trimmed by 4 bases and V by 1 base; bases with no gene match: 6. The CDR3 loop spans 17 amino acids. CDR3 amino acids: CASSLRGTSGSGETQYF. In DNA form, the CDR3 reads TGCGCCAGCAGCTTGCGGGGGACTAGCGGGAGCGGAGAGACCCAGTACTTC.